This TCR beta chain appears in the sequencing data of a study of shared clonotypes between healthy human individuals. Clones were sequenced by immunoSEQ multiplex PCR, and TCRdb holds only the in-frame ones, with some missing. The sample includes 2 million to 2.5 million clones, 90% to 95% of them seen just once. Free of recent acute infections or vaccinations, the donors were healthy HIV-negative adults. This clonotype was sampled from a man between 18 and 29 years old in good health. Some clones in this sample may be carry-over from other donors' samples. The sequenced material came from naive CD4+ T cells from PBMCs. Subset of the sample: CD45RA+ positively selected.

The CDR3 nucleotides read TGTGCCAGTATCCCCGACCCCTCTCCTGACAATGAGCAGTTCTTC. Translated: CASIPDPSPDNEQFF. The V and J genes are TRBV28 and TRBJ2-1; unclear D gene. V shed 9 bases and J shed 5 bases, with 20 bases lying between them. The CDR3 sequence is 15 residues long. The V gene's germline CDR1 is MDHEN and CDR2 SYDVKM. Full variable domain (rest looked up from reference TRBV28 and TRBJ2-1): DVKVTQSSRYLVKRTGEKVFLECVQDMDHENMFWYRQDPGLGLRLIYFSYDVKMKEKGDIPEGYSVSREKKERFSLILESASTNQTSMYLCASIPDPSPDNEQFFGPGTRLTVL.